This T cell receptor (beta chain) was captured in a study of cytomegalovirus exposure and HLA in healthy donors. Findings and caveats of the study: According to a later analysis, most TCR beta chains associated with CMV appeared HLA-restricted.

Use of 60 Vbeta and 13 Jbeta primers characterized the PCR. The protocol was immunoSEQ multiplex PCR, while the TCRdb copy is restricted to in-frame clones and leaves out a portion. In the table there are some 150,000 clones, 75% to 90% of which are singletons. This cohort consisted of healthy bone marrow donors. The CDR3 loop spans 17 amino acids. CDR1 is MNHEY, CDR2 SMNVEV, per germline (reference sequence). V lost 1 base to trimming and J lost 1 base; unmatched junction nucleotides: 8. A note on this clone: The antigen is not known.

The TCR was taken from a female donor in good health and CMV-seronegative. The rearrangement links TRBV27 to TRBJ2-5; 8 bases agree with TRBD2. Specimen: PBMCs. Here the CDR3 reads CASSLWLSSGSQETQYF. CDR3 sequence (DNA): TGTGCCAGCAGTTTATGGCTCTCTAGCGGGTCCCAAGAGACCCAGTACTTC.